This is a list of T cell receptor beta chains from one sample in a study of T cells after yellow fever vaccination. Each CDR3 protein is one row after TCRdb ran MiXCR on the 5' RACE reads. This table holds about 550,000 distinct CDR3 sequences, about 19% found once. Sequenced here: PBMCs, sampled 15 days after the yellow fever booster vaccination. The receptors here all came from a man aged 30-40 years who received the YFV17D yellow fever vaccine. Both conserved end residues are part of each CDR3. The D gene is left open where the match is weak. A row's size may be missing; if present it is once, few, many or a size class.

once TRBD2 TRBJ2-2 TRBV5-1 CASSVGTSGRTGELFF TGCGCCAGCAGCGTAGGGACTAGCGGGAGGACCGGGGAGCTGTTTTTT
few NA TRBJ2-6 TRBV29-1 CSVEAGFSSGANVLTF TGCAGCGTTGAGGCAGGTTTTTCCTCTGGGGCCAACGTCCTGACTTTC
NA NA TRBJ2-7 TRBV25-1 CASSERGISYEQYF TGTGCCAGCAGCGAGAGGGGAATCTCCTACGAGCAGTACTTC
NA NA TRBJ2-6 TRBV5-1 CASSLDPGAGANVLTF TGCGCCAGCAGCTTGGATCCGGGAGCTGGGGCCAACGTCCTGACTTTC
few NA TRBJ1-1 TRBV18 CASAEGGNTEAFF TGTGCCAGCGCCGAAGGGGGGAACACTGAAGCTTTCTTT
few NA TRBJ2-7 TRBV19 CASSTGPEQYF TGTGCCAGTAGTACGGGGCCCGAGCAGTACTTC
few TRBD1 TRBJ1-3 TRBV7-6 CASSLEDRGRIFRNTIYF TGTGCCAGCAGCTTAGAAGACAGGGGGCGAATCTTTCGAAACACCATATATTTT
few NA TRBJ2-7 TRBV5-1 CASGGDPGYEQYF TGCGCCAGCGGTGGGGATCCTGGCTACGAGCAGTACTTC
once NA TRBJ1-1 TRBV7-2 CASSLYEGLAFF TGTGCCAGCAGCTTATACGAGGGTTTAGCTTTCTTT
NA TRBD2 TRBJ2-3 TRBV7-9 CASSSLADFTDTQYF TGTGCCAGCAGCTCACTAGCGGACTTCACAGATACGCAGTATTTT
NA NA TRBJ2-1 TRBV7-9 CATSRGWEGTSNEQFF TGTGCCACCTCTCGAGGGTGGGAGGGGACATCTAATGAGCAGTTCTTC
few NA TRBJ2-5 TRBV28 CASSLRGLARWAQYF TGTGCCAGCAGTTTAAGGGGCCTAGCCCGGTGGGCCCAGTACTTC
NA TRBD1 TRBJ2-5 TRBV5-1 CASSLVAGGAVTQYF TGCGCCAGCAGCTTGGTTGCAGGGGGCGCGGTGACCCAGTACTTC
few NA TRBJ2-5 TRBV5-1 CASSLESPKEETQYF TGCGCCAGCAGCTTGGAGTCACCTAAGGAAGAGACCCAGTACTTC
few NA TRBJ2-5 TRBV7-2 CASKGGNLETQYF TGTGCCAGCAAAGGCGGGAACTTAGAGACCCAGTACTTC
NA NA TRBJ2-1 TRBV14 CASSQDGAADEQFF TGTGCCAGCAGCCAAGATGGGGCCGCGGATGAGCAGTTCTTC
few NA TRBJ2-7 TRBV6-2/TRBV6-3 CASSLDWTEQYF TGTGCCAGCAGTTTGGACTGGACGGAGCAGTACTTC
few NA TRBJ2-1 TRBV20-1 CSADYNEQFF TGCAGTGCCGATTACAATGAGCAGTTCTTC
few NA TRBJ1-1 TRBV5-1 CASSGLPETEAFF TGCGCCAGCAGCGGCCTTCCAGAGACTGAAGCTTTCTTT
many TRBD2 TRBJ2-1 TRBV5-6 CASSLGAGGAGGYEQFF TGTGCCAGCAGCTTGGGTGCGGGAGGGGCTGGGGGCTATGAGCAGTTCTTC
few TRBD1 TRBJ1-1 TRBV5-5 CASSLQGAVEAFF TGTGCCAGCAGCTTGCAGGGGGCTGTTGAAGCTTTCTTT
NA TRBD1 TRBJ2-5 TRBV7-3 CASSRTGLETQYF TGTGCCAGCAGCCGGACAGGGTTGGAGACCCAGTACTTC
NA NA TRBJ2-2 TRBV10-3 CATSDGELFF TGTGCCACGTCAGACGGGGAGCTGTTTTTT